The sequence of this T cell receptor beta chain was determined in a study of T cell repertoires in cytomegalovirus infection. This clonotype occurred a few times. Via MiXCR, TCRdb re-called the reads, giving one row per CDR3 protein. The table has some 180,000 distinct CDR3 sequences, approximately 19% seen once; the top ten hold less than 3.5%. The receptor was derived from a human donor in good health (CMV status not recorded). Some clones in this sample may be carry-over from other donors' samples. The specimen was PBMCs.

The CDR3 DNA reads as TGTGCCAGCAGTGTGGATGTCTCCTACGAGCAGTACTTC. Protein product: CASSVDVSYEQYF. The V and J genes are TRBV2 and TRBJ2-7; D not certain. Germline V gene lookup returns CDR1 SNHLY and CDR2 FYNNEI. CDR3 length equals 13 residues. V was clipped by 4 bases and J by 0 bases, with 7 bases between them.